Sequencing of this T cell receptor (beta chain) was carried out in a study of T cell responses to AZD1222 COVID-19 vaccine. Study results and caveats: In a largely white British group with more females than males, clonal diversity was possibly underestimated. None of the repertoires were sampled until the peak T cell response had passed.

TCRdb keeps only in-frame clones here, not all; method: immunoSEQ multiplex PCR. Of 95,000 to 100,000 clones detected, about nine tenths appear once; the ten largest clones hold 1% to 1.5%. This CDR3 spans 13 amino acids. The V and J ends lost 4 bases and 2 bases respectively, with 8 bases between them. Looked up from germline, CDR1 is SGHDN and CDR2 is FVKESK. To note about this clone: What it binds is unknown.

The chain carries TRBV14 and TRBJ1-1; perhaps TRBD1 as D (6 bases). The sample consisted of peripheral blood, taken on day 0 of AZD1222 vaccination. This TCR was sampled from an adult in good health. In DNA, the CDR3 is TGTGCCAGCAGCCGACAGGCAAACACTGAAGCTTTCTTT. It specifies CASSRQANTEAFF.